This T cell receptor (beta chain) stems from a study of T cells after yellow fever vaccination. Findings of the study overall: The secondary response peaked faster, at day 5 versus 15, but was weaker. Among primary-vaccination clones, most reappeared after the booster, at around 97% for CD4 and about 90% for CD8.

From the 5' RACE reads, TCRdb called clonotypes with MiXCR, one entry per CDR3 protein. The sample shows 110,000 or so distinct CDR3 sequences, 5.5% to 8% of them seen only once. Germline loops: CDR1 LNHDA, CDR2 SQIVND (reference sequence). The CDR3 has 16 residues. V was pared by 7 bases and J by 5 bases, with 9 bases of the junction left unmatched. Notes on this clonotype: Its specificity is not known.

The clonotype comes from a man between 18 and 29 years old who received the YFV17D yellow fever vaccine. The gene calls are TRBV19 and TRBJ2-2, with 11 bases lining up with TRBD1. The source was CD4+ T cells sorted from PBMCs, collected 45 days after the first yellow fever vaccination. DNA of the CDR3: TGTGCCAGTACCTTTCGGACAGGGGGCCGAACCGGGGAGCTGTTTTTT. This sequence encodes CASTFRTGGRTGELFF.